This T cell receptor (beta chain) is drawn from a study of regulatory T cells in long-lasting Graves disease. About the study: With positive TSH receptor antibodies and over 5 years of antithyroid drugs, Graves' disease was considered persistent.

Sequencing libraries for TCR beta were prepared with iRepertoire HTBI primers and Arm-PCR of CDR3 regions. TCRdb processed the multiplex PCR reads anew with MiXCR; each CDR3 protein has one entry. The sample comprises 420,000 or so distinct CDR3 sequences, about 20% of which are singletons, and about 26% rests with the top ten. Study-wide results and caveats: A greater number of public clonotypes (under 3,000) was shared by persistent patients than by new patients (roughly 880).

To note about this clonotype: Its target is unknown.

This sample's time point: persistent/refractory GD, antithyroid drugs over 5 years with positive TRAb. The TCR library used RNA extracted from PBMCs. Graves' disease diagnosis used American Thyroid Association guidelines. The authors drew patients from an endocrinology department in Xi'an, China. Trimming left V 1 base short and J 4 bases short, with 11 bases between. The CDR3 extends over 15 amino acids. CDR1 is SGHRS, CDR2 YFSETQ, per germline. The V gene is TRBV5-1, the J gene TRBJ2-2; D is possibly TRBD1 or TRBD2 (6 bases each). The sequencing here drew on peripheral blood mononuclear cells (PBMCs), taken when the disease was refractory, from a patient treated with antithyroid drugs. The sequence came from a female donor with Graves disease. CDR3 region: CASSLTGAGTGELFF. The CDR3 DNA reads TGCGCCAGCAGCTTGACGGGGGCGGGCACCGGGGAGCTGTTTTTT.